Below are 10 T cell receptor beta chains sequenced from a single sample in a study of identical twins. TCRdb redid the calling of the 5' RACE reads with MiXCR, one entry per CDR3 protein. This sample has about 100,000 distinct CDR3 sequences, with 5.9% found just once. Sequences were obtained from memory T cells sorted from blood. The origin of the receptors is a woman in her fifties or sixties in good health.

This clonotype was observed at least ten times. Here the CDR3 reads CASSFPGVSYEQYF. CDR3 coding DNA: TGTGCCAGCAGCTTCCCGGGAGTGTCCTACGAGCAGTACTTC. The chain is built from TRBV7-9 and TRBJ2-7; the D gene is possibly TRBD2 (6 bases). Germline values: CDR1 SEHNR, CDR2 FQNEAQ (reference sequence). The V end lost 3 bases, the J end lost 1 base, and 10 bases lay between the germline ends. The CDR3 extends over 14 amino acids.

This clonotype was observed a few times. The chain joins TRBV6-6 to TRBJ2-1; either TRBD1 or TRBD2 may supply D (5 bases each). Germline V lookup: CDR1 MNHNY, CDR2 SVGAGI (reference sequence). There are 14 residues in the CDR3. The V end was cut by 0 bases, the J end by 5 bases, with 8 bases between. CDR3 in DNA: TGTGCCAGCAGTTACTCTGGGGACCACAATGAGCAGTTCTTC. This codes for CASSYSGDHNEQFF.

In the case of this clonotype: A single base separates this from a much larger clone, so it may be a read error. The chain carries TRBV12-3 or TRBV12-4 and TRBJ1-2; 8 nucleotides align to TRBD1. This CDR3 is 14 amino acids long. In nucleotides, the CDR3 is TGTGCCAGCAGTCTGACTGGACAGGGACTTGGCTACCCCTTC. Translated: CASSLTGQGLGYPF.

The chain couples TRBV11-2 to TRBJ2-5, with 10 bases lining up with TRBD2. Germline lookup yields CDR1 SGHAT and CDR2 FQNNGV. Trimming took 4 bases from V and 13 from J; bases not matched to a gene: 6. The CDR3 loop spans 12 amino acids. CDR3 bases: TGTGCCAGCAGCTCCCTAGCGGGAGCAACGTACTTC. Translating gives CASSSLAGATYF.

To note about this clonotype: An end of the junction differs from the germline gene, which may be a read error. The chain uses TRBV3-1 and TRBJ2-1; D remains unclear. The CDR3 sequence is 12 residues long. Germline V CDR1 and CDR2: LGHDT, YNNKEL (reference sequence). The CDR3 nucleotides are TGTGGCAGCAGCCAAAGTTACGATGATCAGTTCTTC. This gives the protein CGSSQSYDDQFF.

This clonotype occurred many times. This chain links TRBV5-1 with TRBJ2-3; tentatively, D is TRBD1 (5 bases). The V gene lost 1 base and the J gene lost 5 bases, with 11 bases spanning the gap. The CDR3 loop spans 14 amino acids. Germline V gene data show CDR1 as SGHRS and CDR2 as YFSETQ. The CDR3 sequence: CASSLKGKEDTQYF. The CDR3 DNA reads as TGCGCCAGCAGCTTGAAGGGGAAGGAAGATACGCAGTATTTT.

This clonotype was picked up many times. This chain uses TRBV20-1 with TRBJ2-1; possible D gene TRBD2, 5 bases. Per germline, CDR1 DFQATT and CDR2 SNEGSKA (reference sequence). The CDR3 runs to 14 residues. Trimming took off 2 bases at V and 7 bases at J, with 15 bases between the two ends. CDR3 protein: CSARKASNRNEQFF. As DNA, the CDR3 is TGCAGTGCTAGAAAAGCTAGCAACCGGAATGAGCAGTTCTTC.

This clonotype showed up many times. J is TRBJ1-1 and V is TRBV3-1, with 8 positions matching TRBD1. V gave up 4 bases and J gave up 2 bases; unmatched junction bases: 6. The germline gives CDR1 LGHDT, CDR2 YNNKEL (reference sequence). This CDR3 is built from 15 residues. CDR3 in DNA: TGTGCCAGCAGCCGACCGGGACAGGTAAACACTGAAGCTTTCTTT. Translated: CASSRPGQVNTEAFF.

The chain has TRBV7-2 and TRBJ2-7, with D hard to call. V lost 5 bases and J lost 2, with 13 bases in between. The V gene's germline CDR1 is SGHTA and CDR2 FQGNSA. The CDR3 totals 14 residues. CDR3 coding DNA: TGTGCCAGCAGCCCCCGGGCGGAGCCCTACGAGCAGTACGTC. It is translated as CASSPRAEPYEQYV.

In this sample, this clonotype turned up many times. The V gene is TRBV20-1, the J gene TRBJ2-7; 9 bases fit TRBD1. V shed 5 bases and J 3 bases; nucleotides not matched to a gene: 5. The germline V gene encodes CDR1 DFQATT and CDR2 SNEGSKA (reference sequence). This CDR3 is built from 13 residues. CDR3 region: CSAEQGANYEQYF. The CDR3 DNA is TGCAGTGCTGAACAGGGGGCGAACTACGAGCAGTACTTC.